What follows are 17 T cell receptor beta chains derived from one specimen sequenced in a study of OX40 agonist ivuxolimab in advanced cancers. The table came from immunoSEQ multiplex PCR; TCRdb's copy has only in-frame clones and leaves some out. The data show 25,000 to 40,000 clones, about 83% seen once. Sequencing was performed on CD4+ or CD8+ T cells sorted from blood, taken in a trial of the OX40 agonist ivuxolimab. The receptors come from an adult with an advanced solid tumor such as melanoma, head and neck, liver or kidney cancer.

The chain employs TRBV6-5 and TRBJ2-1, with 9 bases lining up with TRBD2. Germline CDR1 and CDR2: MNHEY and SVGAGI. The CDR3 has 15 amino acids. J gave up 5 bases and V 2 bases, and 4 bases lay outside the gene matches. For the CDR3, the DNA is TGTGCCAGCAGTTACACGACTAGCGGACACAATGAGCAGTTCTTC. Protein: CASSYTTSGHNEQFF.

The chain recombines TRBV7-3 with TRBJ1-5, with TRBD1 matching over 7 bases. Trimming cost V 0 bases and J 4 bases; bases outside gene matches: 3. The germline V gene has CDR1 SGHTA and CDR2 FQGTGA. This CDR3 spans 15 amino acids. The CDR3 is CASSLTGGNNQPQHF. The CDR3 nucleotides are TGTGCCAGCAGCTTAACAGGGGGCAATAATCAGCCCCAGCATTTT. Using reference TRBV7-3 and TRBJ1-5 for the parts outside the CDR3, the full variable domain is GAGVSQTPSNKVTEKGKYVELRCDPISGHTALYWYRQSLGQGPEFLIYFQGTGAADDSGLPNDRFFAVRPEGSVSTLKIQRTERGDSAVYLCASSLTGGNNQPQHFGDGTRLSIL.

The CDR3 sequence is CASSLEHLSNQPQHF. DNA of the CDR3: TGTGCCAGCAGTTTAGAACACCTTAGCAATCAGCCCCAGCATTTT. The rearrangement uses TRBV27 and TRBJ1-5, with D hard to call. The CDR3 is made up of 15 amino acids. Germline V CDR1 and CDR2: MNHEY, SMNVEV (reference sequence). The ends were cut back, 2 bases at V and 0 bases at J, with 8 bases in the middle.

This clone was counted a few times. The chain recombines TRBV11-2 with TRBJ2-1; D gene unclear. Trimming shortened V by 1 base and J by 5 bases, and 9 bases separated the two germline ends. Germline V lookup: CDR1 SGHAT, CDR2 FQNNGV. CDR3 length: 14 residues. The CDR3 nucleotides read TGTGCCAGCAGCTTAGTCTACTCAAACAATGAGCAGTTCTTC. It codes for CASSLVYSNNEQFF.

The chain joins TRBV9 to TRBJ1-4; TRBD1 matches at 7 bases. The trim removed 2 bases at V and 2 bases at J, leaving 3 bases unmatched. This CDR3 has 15 residues. Germline lookup yields CDR1 SGDLS and CDR2 YYNGEE. The CDR3 nucleotides read TGTGCCAGCAGCGTTACAGGGGCGACTAATGAAAAACTGTTTTTT. As protein: CASSVTGATNEKLFF.

The J gene is TRBJ1-1, the V gene TRBV4-1; no clear D gene. The CDR3 runs to 15 residues. V was trimmed by 0 bases and J by 0 bases, leaving 8 bases between them. CDR1 is MGHRA, CDR2 YSYEKL, per germline. CDR3 nucleotides: TGCGCCAGCAGCCAAGAGAGCAGCATGAACACTGAAGCTTTCTTT. It yields the protein CASSQESSMNTEAFF.

V gene TRBV10-3 combines with J gene TRBJ2-7; a weak D match, TRBD2 (5 bases). The CDR3 length is 11 residues. In germline, CDR1 is ENHRY, CDR2 SYGVKD. Between the trimmed V and J ends, which lost 8 bases and 7 bases, there was a span of 12 bases. The CDR3 DNA sequence: TGTGCCATCGCGGGTGAGGGAGAGCAGTACTTC. It encodes CAIAGEGEQYF.

The chain joins TRBV27 to TRBJ2-1, with D perhaps TRBD1 or TRBD2 (6 bases each). Trimming removed 10 bases from V and 6 bases from J, with 16 bases in between. The CDR3 sequence is 13 residues long. CDR1 and CDR2 (germline): MNHEY, SMNVEV (reference sequence). CDR3 in amino acids: CATTEGVGNEQFF. CDR3 in DNA: TGTGCCACCACGGAGGGGGTTGGCAATGAGCAGTTCTTC.

This rearrangement joins TRBV5-1 to TRBJ2-7; TRBD1 aligns across 8 bases. Germline V gene sequence: CDR1 SGHRS, CDR2 YFSETQ. The CDR3 is made up of 15 amino acids. With V trimmed by 0 bases and J by 7 bases, 9 bases remained unmatched. The CDR3 reads CASSLGSGGAGEQYF. The CDR3 bases are TGCGCCAGCAGCTTGGGCTCAGGGGGCGCGGGGGAGCAGTACTTC.

The gene calls are TRBV7-2 and TRBJ2-7, with D possibly being TRBD2 (6 bases). With 2 bases removed from V and 2 bases from J, the gap between germline ends came to 13 bases. The CDR3 contains 15 residues. In germline, CDR1 is SGHTA, CDR2 FQGNSA. The CDR3 DNA follows: TGTGCCAGCAGCTTAACGGGAGAACCCACCTACGAGCAGTACTTC. The encoded protein is CASSLTGEPTYEQYF.

This chain joins TRBV7-2 and TRBJ1-2; tentative D call: TRBD1 (5 bases). CDR3 length equals 15 residues. CDR1 and CDR2 from the germline V gene are SGHTA and FQGNSA. Trimming took off 5 bases at V and 3 bases at J, with 16 bases between the two ends. This CDR3 is CASSPWGRTYYGYTF. The CDR3 region has the DNA TGTGCCAGCAGCCCTTGGGGCAGGACCTACTATGGCTACACCTTC.

CDR3 in DNA: TGTGCCAGCAGCTTCACAGGCGCCGTTAATGAAAAACTGTTTTTT. As protein: CASSFTGAVNEKLFF. The chain recombines TRBV9 with TRBJ1-4; a weak D match, TRBD1 (5 bases). This CDR3 contains 15 residues. Trimming removed 4 bases from V and 4 bases from J, with 14 bases in between. Germline V gene sequence: CDR1 SGDLS, CDR2 YYNGEE.

V is TRBV29-1 and J is TRBJ2-1, with unresolved D. Germline loops: CDR1 SQVTM, CDR2 ANQGSEA. The CDR3 is made up of 14 amino acids. Trimming shortened V by 4 bases and J by 1 base, and 11 bases separated the two germline ends. The CDR3 region has the DNA TGCAGCGTTGCTTTTCCGGTTTCCTACAATGAGCAGTTCTTC. It codes for CSVAFPVSYNEQFF.

The V and J genes are TRBV27 and TRBJ1-5; D possibly corresponds to TRBD1 (5 bases). The V end lost 6 bases, the J end lost 2 bases, and 11 bases lay between the germline ends. The CDR3 is 14 residues long. CDR1 and CDR2 from the germline V gene are MNHEY and SMNVEV (reference sequence). This CDR3 reads CASSIQGRNQPQHF. The CDR3 bases are TGTGCCAGCAGCATTCAGGGACGCAATCAGCCCCAGCATTTT.

The rearrangement uses TRBV2 and TRBJ2-7; maybe TRBD2 (5 bases). The CDR3 covers 13 residues. CDR1 is SNHLY and CDR2 is FYNNEI in the germline V gene. The V gene lost 6 bases and the J gene lost 0 bases, with 9 bases spanning the gap. DNA for the CDR3: TGTGCCAGCAGACCCCTAGCCTCCTACGAGCAGTACTTC. Translating gives CASRPLASYEQYF. The complete variable domain, with remaining parts taken from reference TRBV2 and TRBJ2-7, reads EPEVTQTPSHQVTQMGQEVILRCVPISNHLYFYWYRQILGQKVEFLVSFYNNEISEKSEIFDDQFSVERPDGSNFTLKIRSTKLEDSAMYFCASRPLASYEQYFGPGTRLTVT.

V and J are TRBV29-1 and TRBJ1-6, with D perhaps TRBD1 (6 bases). Between the trimmed V and J ends, which lost 6 bases and 11 bases, there was a span of 17 bases. Germline V gene lookup returns CDR1 SQVTM and CDR2 ANQGSEA. The CDR3 has 13 amino acids. The chain's CDR3 is CSVPQGGATPLHF. The CDR3 DNA reads TGCAGCGTCCCACAGGGTGGGGCGACACCCCTCCACTTT.

The rearrangement links TRBV7-2 to TRBJ2-2, with TRBD2 identical over 8 bases. V dropped 3 bases and J dropped 5; count of bases not matched to a gene: 2. Germline-derived CDR1 and CDR2 are SGHTA and FQGNSA. The CDR3 loop spans 14 amino acids. The CDR3 bases are TGTGCCAGCAGCTTTGGGACTAGTACCGGGGAGCTGTTTTTT. It encodes CASSFGTSTGELFF.